Listed below are T cell receptor beta chains from one sample, sequenced in a study of T-cell memory formation after mild COVID-19. TCRdb re-analysed the 5' RACE reads in MiXCR, keeping a single row per CDR3 protein. The sample contains 400,000 or so distinct CDR3 sequences, approximately 20% of which appear only once. The material sequenced was PBMCs or a T cell subset sorted from them (not recorded which). The receptors stem from an adult woman who had mild COVID-19 (a few samples of this study predate the infection). Cell type and time point are not known. Each CDR3 is given with its conserved first and last residue. A D gene is named only where the DNA matches it firmly. Rows give clone size only sometimes, using once, few, many, or a class for an expanded clone.

clone size: NA; D gene: NA; V gene: TRBV30; J gene: TRBJ1-2; CDR3 protein: CAWKGPGTGGYTF; CDR3 DNA: TGTGCCTGGAAGGGGCCAGGGACCGGTGGCTACACCTTC
clone size: NA; D gene: TRBD2; V gene: TRBV7-6; J gene: TRBJ2-3; CDR3 protein: CASSLMLSSGTDTQYF; CDR3 DNA: TGTGCCAGCAGCTTAATGTTGTCTAGCGGAACAGATACGCAGTATTTT
clone size: few; D gene: TRBD2; V gene: TRBV5-1; J gene: TRBJ2-3; CDR3 protein: CASSSSSGGSTDTQYF; CDR3 DNA: TGCGCCAGCAGCTCCTCTAGCGGGGGGAGCACAGATACGCAGTATTTT
clone size: NA; D gene: TRBD1; V gene: TRBV30; J gene: TRBJ2-3; CDR3 protein: CAWSIPTGVHTDTQYF; CDR3 DNA: TGTGCCTGGAGTATACCGACAGGGGTCCACACAGATACGCAGTATTTT
clone size: NA; D gene: TRBD1; V gene: TRBV6-4; J gene: TRBJ1-3; CDR3 protein: CARIRSRTGRIASGNTIYF; CDR3 DNA: TGTGCCAGGATCCGGTCAAGGACAGGGAGGATTGCCTCTGGAAACACCATATATTTT
clone size: NA; D gene: NA; V gene: TRBV24-1; J gene: TRBJ2-6; CDR3 protein: CATSDPGDSGANVLTF; CDR3 DNA: TGTGCCACCAGTGACCCGGGTGACTCTGGGGCCAACGTCCTGACTTTC
clone size: few; D gene: TRBD1; V gene: TRBV12-3/TRBV12-4; J gene: TRBJ1-5; CDR3 protein: CASSWDSLGNQPQHF; CDR3 DNA: TGTGCCAGCAGCTGGGACAGCCTGGGCAATCAGCCCCAGCATTTT
clone size: many; D gene: TRBD2; V gene: TRBV9; J gene: TRBJ2-1; CDR3 protein: CASSVGEAGGGHEQFF; CDR3 DNA: TGTGCCAGCAGCGTAGGGGAAGCGGGAGGGGGGCATGAGCAGTTCTTC
clone size: few; D gene: TRBD2; V gene: TRBV5-1; J gene: TRBJ2-3; CDR3 protein: CASSSLAGYSTDTQYF; CDR3 DNA: TGCGCCAGCAGCTCCCTAGCGGGTTATAGCACAGATACGCAGTATTTT
clone size: NA; D gene: NA; V gene: TRBV11-2; J gene: TRBJ2-5; CDR3 protein: CASSPLRRDLLRRETQYF; CDR3 DNA: TGTGCCAGCAGCCCCCTCCGCCGGGACCTTCTGCGAAGAGAGACCCAGTACTTC
clone size: NA; D gene: NA; V gene: TRBV30; J gene: TRBJ2-7; CDR3 protein: CAWGSYEQYF; CDR3 DNA: TGTGCCTGGGGGAGCTACGAGCAGTACTTC
clone size: NA; D gene: NA; V gene: TRBV12-3/TRBV12-4; J gene: TRBJ2-7; CDR3 protein: CASSPHFDGEQYF; CDR3 DNA: TGTGCCAGCAGTCCCCATTTTGACGGCGAGCAGTACTTC
clone size: few; D gene: NA; V gene: TRBV30; J gene: TRBJ2-1; CDR3 protein: CAWTSSGVFNEQFF; CDR3 DNA: TGTGCCTGGACGAGCAGCGGCGTCTTCAATGAGCAGTTCTTC
clone size: NA; D gene: TRBD1; V gene: TRBV3-1; J gene: TRBJ2-7; CDR3 protein: CASRPEGQGFNEQYF; CDR3 DNA: TGTGCCAGCAGGCCTGAGGGACAGGGTTTCAACGAGCAGTACTTC
clone size: few; D gene: NA; V gene: TRBV7-2; J gene: TRBJ2-5; CDR3 protein: CASSLEQEGTQYF; CDR3 DNA: TGTGCCAGCAGCTTAGAACAGGAGGGGACCCAGTACTTC
clone size: few; D gene: TRBD2; V gene: TRBV4-2; J gene: TRBJ2-3; CDR3 protein: CASSPLAGGGDTQYF; CDR3 DNA: TGTGCCAGCAGCCCCCTAGCGGGAGGGGGAGATACGCAGTATTTT